The clone carrying this T cell receptor (beta chain) has ten or more counts. Symptoms, serum thyroxine and TRAb, thyroid ultrasound, and orbital computed tomography formed the diagnostic basis. PBMCs were isolated from a roughly 10 ml sample of fresh peripheral blood. The CDR3 has 17 amino acids. J lost 0 bases, V lost 0 bases, and 10 bases had no gene match. Germline CDR1 is DFQATT and CDR2 is SNEGSKA (reference sequence). This record comes from a study of Graves' ophthalmopathy and Graves' hyperthyroidism. The TCR beta CDR3 regions underwent amplification from RNA transcripts. Second-round multiplex PCR followed a first-round RT-PCR using HTBI primers. TCRdb itself ran the multiplex PCR reads through MiXCR, one entry per CDR3 protein. The sample records 300,000 to 400,000 distinct CDR3 sequences, approximately 18% being singletons.

Sample: peripheral blood. The chain carries TRBV20-1 and TRBJ2-7, with 8 bases that match TRBD1. The clonotype comes from an adult woman with stable Graves' hyperthyroidism. The CDR3 region has the DNA TGCAGTGCTAGAGATCGAAACAGGGGGAAGAGCTCCTACGAGCAGTACTTC. Translated: CSARDRNRGKSSYEQYF.